Each of the 28 T cell receptor beta chains below was sequenced from the same sample in a study of T cells in Graves' hyperthyroidism and ophthalmopathy. Amplification of TCR beta CDR3 regions used RNA as the template. First-round RT-PCR of the TCR CDR3 relied on the HTBI primer set. TCRdb analysed the multiplex PCR reads with MiXCR anew, one entry per CDR3 protein. This sample carries roughly 510,000 distinct CDR3 sequences, 20% of them seen once, and the ten largest clones take approximately 25%. The sequencing input was blood. The source is a young man with Graves' hyperthyroidism.

At least ten counts were recorded for this clonotype. The chain carries TRBV6-6 and TRBJ1-1, with no clear D. This CDR3 region has 14 residues. Trimming cost V 2 bases and J 4 bases, with 11 bases left between them. The V gene's germline CDR1 is MNHNY and CDR2 SVGAGI (reference sequence). This chain's CDR3 is CASSYARKGTEAFF. The CDR3 DNA reads TGTGCCAGCAGTTACGCTCGGAAAGGCACTGAAGCTTTCTTT.

This clonotype has at least ten counts. The chain uses TRBV6-1 and TRBJ1-3; 8 bases align to TRBD1. This CDR3 contains 15 residues. The germline CDR1 and CDR2 sequences are MNHNS and SASEGT. After removal of 3 bases from V and 3 bases from J, the junction contained 4 bases not matched to a gene. CDR3 sequence: CASSETGAGGNTIYF. CDR3 nucleotide sequence: TGTGCCAGCAGTGAGACAGGGGCAGGTGGAAACACCATATATTTT.

V usage is TRBV11-3 and J usage is TRBJ2-3; TRBD2 matches 7 bases. This CDR3 has 15 residues. Trimming at V came to 2 bases and at J to 2 bases, leaving 4 bases not matched to a gene. The V gene's germline CDR1 is SGHNT and CDR2 YENEEA. CDR3 DNA sequence: TGTGCCAGCAGCTTATCAGGGAGGGACACAGATACGCAGTATTTT. This codes for CASSLSGRDTDTQYF.

As regards this clonotype: An end of the junction does not agree with germline; a read error may underlie this. The V call is TRBV28, the J call TRBJ1-2; TRBD1 matches 9 bases. This CDR3 is 12 amino acids long. Germline CDR1 is MDHEN and CDR2 is SYDVKM. The CDR3 bases are TGTGCCAGCAGTCCTGGGACAGGGTTCTTCCTCTTC. This codes for CASSPGTGFFLF.

V is TRBV14 and J is TRBJ1-3, with D perhaps TRBD1 (6 bases). Germline CDR1 SGHDN, CDR2 FVKESK. The V end lost 1 base, the J end lost 2 bases, and 15 bases lay between the germline ends. This CDR3 is 17 amino acids long. Written as DNA, the CDR3 is TGTGCCAGCAGCCAAGGAGGGACAATAAGAGCTGGAAACACCATATATTTT. Translated: CASSQGGTIRAGNTIYF.

In this sample, this clonotype turned up a few times. The rearrangement links TRBV12-3 or TRBV12-4 to TRBJ2-3; D not certain. The V end was cut by 4 bases, the J end by 6 bases, with 14 bases between. The CDR3 sequence is 14 residues long. CDR3 residues: CASSSTSPTDTQYF. Here the CDR3 DNA reads TGTGCCAGCAGTTCCACCAGCCCTACCGATACGCAGTATTTT.

This clonotype was recorded at least ten times. This chain connects TRBV3-1 to TRBJ2-7, with a tentative D call TRBD2 (6 bases). CDR1 and CDR2 from the germline V gene are LGHDT and YNNKEL (reference sequence). This CDR3 is 13 amino acids long. Trimming pared 4 bases from V and 3 bases from J, leaving 10 bases between. The CDR3 region is CASSLRRDYEQYF. The DNA for the CDR3 is TGTGCCAGCAGCCTCCGGAGGGACTACGAGCAGTACTTC.

There are a few counts of this clonotype. The chain recombines TRBV28 with TRBJ1-3, with unresolved D. Trimming took 5 bases from V and 0 from J, leaving 14 bases between them. This CDR3 is 16 amino acids long. CDR1 is MDHEN and CDR2 is SYDVKM in the germline V gene. The CDR3 protein is CASSPAGRSSGNTIYF. In DNA, the CDR3 is TGTGCCAGCAGTCCCGCTGGACGTAGCTCTGGAAACACCATATATTTT.

This clonotype was counted ten times or more. One end of the junction varies from germline; a read error may be responsible. The chain recombines TRBV5-1 with TRBJ1-1, with 7 bases lining up with TRBD1. Germline-derived CDR1 and CDR2 are SGHRS and YFSETQ. The CDR3 extends over 14 amino acids. The CDR3 here is CASSLQGMNTEAFF. The CDR3 region has the DNA TGTGCCAGCAGTCTACAGGGGATGAACACTGAAGCTTTCTTT.

The chain links TRBV11-3 to TRBJ2-4; possibly TRBD2 for D (7 bases). The CDR3 length is 16 residues. V lost 6 bases, J lost 2 bases, and 17 bases lay in between. Per germline, CDR1 SGHNT and CDR2 YENEEA. Written as DNA, the CDR3 is TGTGCCAGCAGTCCAAAGGGAGGGGGAACCAAAAACATTCAGTACTTC. Its translation is CASSPKGGGTKNIQYF.

The CDR3 region is CASRPQVASTEAFF. DNA for the CDR3: TGTGCCAGCAGACCTCAGGTTGCGAGCACTGAAGCTTTCTTT. The rearrangement joins TRBV7-8 to TRBJ1-1; no clear D. CDR1 SGHVS and CDR2 FQNEAQ come from the germline V gene. V was cut by 6 bases and J by 4 bases, with 15 bases left in between. The CDR3 extends over 14 amino acids. Complete variable domain (other parts from reference TRBV7-8 and TRBJ1-1): GAGVSQSPRYKVAKRGQDVALRCDPISGHVSLFWYQQALGQGPEFLTYFQNEAQLDKSGLPSDRFFAERPEGSVSTLKIQRTQQEDSAVYLCASRPQVASTEAFFGQGTRLTVV.

CDR3 in DNA: TGTGCCAGCAGTTTCCGCGGCAGGGGGACCCAAGAGACCCAGTACTTC. It is translated as CASSFRGRGTQETQYF. J is TRBJ2-5 and V is TRBV28, with 7 bases lining up with TRBD1. The CDR3 runs 16 residues. The V gene end was trimmed by 3 bases and the J gene end by 1 base; junction bases not matched to a gene: 8. Germline CDR1 MDHEN, CDR2 SYDVKM.

This clonotype was recorded at least ten times. The V and J genes are TRBV6-1 and TRBJ2-2; 7 nucleotides agree with TRBD1. Per the germline V gene, CDR1 is MNHNS and CDR2 is SASEGT. Germline trimming cut 11 bases from V and 2 bases from J; bases unmatched to any gene: 5. CDR3 length: 13 amino acids. CDR3: CAHQGGNTGELFF. In DNA form, the CDR3 reads TGTGCCCACCAAGGGGGCAACACCGGGGAGCTGTTTTTT.

The chain uses TRBV25-1 and TRBJ2-7; D unresolved. CDR1 is MGHDK, CDR2 SYGVNS, per germline. With 3 bases removed from V and 4 bases from J, the gap between germline ends came to 10 bases. The CDR3 is 13 residues long. CDR3 region: CASSDSREYEQYF. Written as DNA, the CDR3 is TGTGCCAGCAGTGACAGTAGGGAATACGAGCAGTACTTC.

There are a few counts of this clonotype. The rearrangement links TRBV11-2 to TRBJ2-2, with 7 bases lining up with TRBD1. CDR1 SGHAT and CDR2 FQNNGV come from the germline V gene. The CDR3 extends over 17 amino acids. J was trimmed by 6 bases and V by 5 bases; bases with no gene match: 15. CDR3 DNA: TGTGCCAGCAGCCCTGACAGGGTCCTTTATTACCCCGGGGAGCTGTTTTTT. It is translated as CASSPDRVLYYPGELFF.

This clonotype was counted many times. V and J are TRBV15 and TRBJ2-5; D not resolved. V was cut by 0 bases and J by 1 base, with 9 bases left in between. CDR3 length equals 15 residues. CDR1 LNHNV and CDR2 YYDKDF come from the germline V gene (reference sequence). The CDR3 loop is CATSREGDPQETQYF. The CDR3 nucleotides are TGTGCCACCAGCAGAGAGGGTGACCCCCAAGAGACCCAGTACTTC.

This clonotype appeared many times. V usage is TRBV11-2 and J usage is TRBJ1-2, with D possibly matching TRBD1 (5 bases). Germline CDR1 SGHAT, CDR2 FQNNGV. Trimming stripped 5 bases from V and 10 bases from J, with 14 bases between. The CDR3 totals 12 residues. The CDR3 is CASSQGHGDYTF. CDR3 in DNA: TGTGCCAGCAGCCAAGGACACGGTGACTACACCTTC.

This clonotype was seen only a few times. A much larger clone lies one base from this, so it may be a read error. The chain is built from TRBV24-1 and TRBJ1-2; unclear D gene. The CDR3 has 14 amino acids. CDR1 is KGHDR, CDR2 SFDVKD, per germline. CDR3 residues: CATSGLDFNYGYTF. CDR3 coding DNA: TGTGCCACCAGTGGTTTGGACTTTAACTATGGCTACACCTTC.

This clonotype showed up many times. This chain uses TRBV2 with TRBJ2-7; D gene uncertain. Germline CDR1 reads SNHLY; CDR2 reads FYNNEI. V was clipped by 6 bases and J by 4 bases, with 13 bases between them. CDR3 length equals 13 residues. The CDR3 protein is CASRAQMAYEQYF. CDR3 nucleotides: TGTGCCAGCAGAGCCCAGATGGCTTACGAGCAGTACTTC.

The V gene is TRBV27, the J gene TRBJ2-2, with D perhaps matching TRBD2 (6 bases). Germline V lookup: CDR1 MNHEY, CDR2 SMNVEV (reference sequence). The CDR3 totals 13 residues. Trimming removed 7 bases from V and 3 bases from J, with 9 bases in between. The CDR3 DNA reads TGTGCCAGCATGGGACTGTACACCGGGGAGCTGTTTTTT. Amino acid sequence: CASMGLYTGELFF.

This clonotype was recorded a few times. The V gene is TRBV9, the J gene TRBJ1-2, with D maybe TRBD1 (6 bases). Per the germline V gene, CDR1 is SGDLS and CDR2 is YYNGEE. V shed 6 bases and J shed 8 bases, with 17 bases lying between them. This CDR3 is 13 amino acids long. CDR3 sequence (DNA): TGTGCCAGCACCGAGGGGGGGGCGCGGGGCTACACCTTC. Its protein is CASTEGGARGYTF. The variable domain in full, completed from reference TRBV9 and TRBJ1-2, reads DSGVTQTPKHLITATGQRVTLRCSPRSGDLSVYWYQQSLDQGLQFLIQYYNGEERAKGNILERFSAQQFPDLHSELNLSSLELGDSALYFCASTEGGARGYTFGSGTRLTVV.

This rearrangement joins TRBV3-1 to TRBJ2-7; unclear D gene. Deletions cut 3 bases from V and 0 bases from J, with 9 bases between. The CDR3 extends over 14 amino acids. CDR1 and CDR2 (germline): LGHDT, YNNKEL (reference sequence). The CDR3 region is CASSQMSYSYEQYF. CDR3 nucleotide sequence: TGTGCCAGCAGCCAGATGAGTTACTCCTACGAGCAGTACTTC.

This clonotype was found many times. The V call is TRBV6-2 or TRBV6-3, the J call TRBJ2-7; 7 positions agree with TRBD2. The length of the CDR3 is 13 residues. V lost 8 bases to trimming and J lost 2 bases; unmatched junction nucleotides: 6. Germline CDR1 and CDR2: MNHEY and SVGEGT. The CDR3 DNA follows: TGTGCCAGCTTGGCTAGCGGAACCTACGAGCAGTACTTC. Protein product: CASLASGTYEQYF.

This clonotype was found many times. The V and J genes are TRBV11-2 and TRBJ1-1; unclear D gene. Germline-derived CDR1 and CDR2 are SGHAT and FQNNGV. The CDR3 has 13 residues. The V gene lost 5 bases and the J gene lost 4 bases, with 11 bases spanning the gap. This CDR3 is CASSEGRITEAFF. In nucleotides, the CDR3 is TGTGCCAGCAGCGAAGGACGGATCACTGAAGCTTTCTTT. Together with reference TRBV11-2 and TRBJ1-1, the CDR3 gives the full variable domain: EAGVAQSPRYKIIEKRQSVAFWCNPISGHATLYWYQQILGQGPKLLIQFQNNGVVDDSQLPKDRFSAERLKGVDSTLKIQPAKLEDSAVYLCASSEGRITEAFFGQGTRLTVV.

In its sample, this clonotype was seen many times. The chain uses TRBV2 and TRBJ2-2, with D perhaps matching TRBD2 (6 bases). The CDR3 totals 14 residues. V lost 4 bases and J 4 bases, leaving 10 bases between the germline ends. The germline V gene encodes CDR1 SNHLY and CDR2 FYNNEI. In nucleotides, the CDR3 is TGTGCCAGCAGTGTGAAAGCGGGCACCGGGGAGCTGTTTTTT. Encoded protein: CASSVKAGTGELFF.

This clonotype was counted many times. The genes are TRBV11-3 and TRBJ2-2; D might be TRBD1 (5 bases). Germline CDR1 and CDR2: SGHNT and YENEEA. The CDR3 is made up of 13 amino acids. V shed 8 bases and J shed 6 bases, with 13 bases lying between them. The DNA for the CDR3 is TGTGCCAGCCGTGGGGCGGCGGCCGGGGAGCTGTTTTTT. Translating gives CASRGAAAGELFF. Together with reference TRBV11-3 and TRBJ2-2, the CDR3 gives the full variable domain: EAGVVQSPRYKIIEKKQPVAFWCNPISGHNTLYWYLQNLGQGPELLIRYENEEAVDDSQLPKDRFSAERLKGVDSTLKIQPAELGDSAVYLCASRGAAAGELFFGEGSRLTVL.

The table lists this clonotype with many counts. The chain links TRBV10-3 to TRBJ1-1; TRBD1 matches at 7 bases. This CDR3 region has 16 residues. V trimming: 0 bases; J trimming: 5 bases; junction bases outside the gene matches: 9. CDR1 is ENHRY and CDR2 is SYGVKD in the germline V gene. The CDR3 DNA reads as TGTGCCATCAGTGAGTCGAAGGCAGGGGGTAGAACTGAAGCTTTCTTT. Its translation is CAISESKAGGRTEAFF.

This rearrangement joins TRBV5-6 to TRBJ1-1, with D unclear. CDR3 length: 13 amino acids. CDR1 is SGHDT, CDR2 YYEEEE, per germline. Trimming cost V 4 bases and J 5 bases, with 12 bases left between them. CDR3 sequence reads: CASSPRWGTEAFF. CDR3 DNA: TGTGCCAGCAGCCCCCGTTGGGGTACTGAAGCTTTCTTT.